This T cell receptor beta chain was captured by sequencing in a study of blood T cells in healthy people across ages. The CDR3 runs 15 residues. The ends lost 7 bases at V and 3 bases at J; junction bases unmatched: 11. CDR1 is SQVTM, CDR2 ANQGSEA, per germline. A second PCR of about 6 to 11 cycles used a sample-barcoded 5' primer and a J-beta primer mix. One entry per CDR3 protein results from TCRdb running MiXCR on the 5' RACE reads. There are roughly 830,000 distinct CDR3 sequences in the sample; about 62% occur only once, and 25% to 30% lies in the top ten. The sequencing sample was made of blood. The receptor was derived from a man aged 25 to 45 in good health. The chain employs TRBV29-1 and TRBJ2-5; 10 bases align to TRBD2. In DNA, the CDR3 is TGCAGCGGAGAAAGCGGGAGGGGTGGTAAAGAGACCCAGTACTTC. It yields the protein CSGESGRGGKETQYF.